Listed here is a single T cell receptor (beta chain). Libraries were prepared by immunoSEQ multiplex PCR; TCRdb keeps only in-frame clonotypes and omits some of them. There are fewer than 85,000 clones in the sample; 85% to 95% occur only once, and approximately 2.4% lies in the top ten. The CDR3 is 17 residues long. Looked up from germline, CDR1 is MDHEN and CDR2 is SYDVKM. V was clipped by 3 bases and J by 1 base; unmatched bases: 7. The sample is drawn from a study of T cell changes during pregnancy in multiple sclerosis. This clonotype was obtained from a female donor with multiple sclerosis, enrolled in a pregnancy study. The V and J genes are TRBV28 and TRBJ2-1; TRBD2 matches 9 bases. The specimen comprised peripheral blood, sampled before pregnancy. This CDR3 is CASSFPMAGGSYNEQFF. The CDR3 DNA is TGTGCCAGCAGTTTTCCGATGGCGGGGGGGTCCTACAATGAGCAGTTCTTC.